A few counts support the clone carrying this TCR beta chain. As yet, its antigen is unknown. This sample was taken from a study of spatial heterogeneity in lung cancer. Germline V gene data show CDR1 as LGHNA and CDR2 as YNFKEQ. Trimming pared 0 bases from V and 0 bases from J, leaving 6 bases between. The CDR3 is made up of 15 amino acids. General study points: Ubiquitous expanded tumor TCRs were observed in blood more at resection than follow-up.

Each TCR cDNA molecule bore a unique molecular identifier. One entry per CDR3 protein results from TCRdb running MiXCR on the 5' RACE reads. This table has just over 75,000 distinct CDR3 sequences, roughly 8% appearing once. Time point: sample taken at primary tumor resection. Donation came from around 72 patients with untreated early-stage non-small cell lung cancer. Whole RNA was taken from tumor, nontumor lung or frozen PBMC; it was then sequenced unsorted. This sample comprised PBMCs, obtained at surgery. This sequence was found in a male donor with early-stage non-small cell lung cancer. The chain carries TRBV4-2 and TRBJ1-5, with unresolved D. DNA of the CDR3: TGTGCCAGCAGCCAAGACTATTATAGCAATCAGCCCCAGCATTTT. As protein: CASSQDYYSNQPQHF.